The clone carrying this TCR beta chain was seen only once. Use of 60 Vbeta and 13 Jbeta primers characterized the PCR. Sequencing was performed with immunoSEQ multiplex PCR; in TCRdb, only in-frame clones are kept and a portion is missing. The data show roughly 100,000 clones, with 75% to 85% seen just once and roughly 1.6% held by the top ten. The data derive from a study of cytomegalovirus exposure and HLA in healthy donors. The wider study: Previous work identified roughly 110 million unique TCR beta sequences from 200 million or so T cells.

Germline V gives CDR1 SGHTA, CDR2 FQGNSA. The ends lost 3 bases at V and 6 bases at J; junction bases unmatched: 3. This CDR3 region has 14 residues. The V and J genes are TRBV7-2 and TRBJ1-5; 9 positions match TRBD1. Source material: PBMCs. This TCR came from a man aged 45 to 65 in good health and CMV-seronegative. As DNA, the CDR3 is TGTGCCAGCAGCTTGGGGGGACAGGGTCAGCCCCAGCATTTT. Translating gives CASSLGGQGQPQHF.